The table lists the clone carrying this TCR beta chain with many counts. Other nucleotide sequences in the sample specify the same CDR3. The source of the sample is a study of blood T cell repertoires in COVID-19. Turning to the study itself: COVID-19 samples from acute and convalescent phases originated in the United States, Italy and Spain. Nucleic acid was either cDNA or gDNA, and it came from T cells, B-cell-depleted T cells, or PBMCs.

Germline values: CDR1 SGHRS, CDR2 YFSETQ. Trimming cost V 0 bases and J 4 bases; bases outside gene matches: 5. The CDR3 spans 15 residues. In the original processing: Estimation of nucleated cell counts relied on the amplification of reference gene primers. Clones were sequenced by immunoSEQ multiplex PCR, and TCRdb holds only the in-frame ones, with some missing. V, J and clone size are taken as reported in that table, and D and trimming were inferred from the DNA itself. The profile shows 80,000 to 100,000 clones, over 60% of them singletons. Sequenced material: peripheral blood. The clonotype was recovered from a man aged 50-60 years who had recovered from COVID-19. The rearrangement links TRBV5-1 to TRBJ1-2; 8 bases line up with TRBD1. As DNA, the CDR3 is TGCGCCAGCAGCTTGGGTGACAGGGGTTCCTATGGCTACACCTTC. Translation: CASSLGDRGSYGYTF.